These T cell receptor beta chains were read from a single sample in a study of response to subunit inactivated influenza vaccine. TCRdb recomputed calls from the RT-PCR reads with MiXCR, one row per CDR3 protein. Among around 650,000 distinct CDR3 sequences, around 14% were seen once, and the ten largest hold 9.5% to 13%. This sample comprised PBMCs from blood, obtained 12 days after vaccination. Every receptor here comes from a man in his forties or fifties who received an inactivated influenza vaccine. Each CDR3 is given with its conserved first and last residue. D genes are given only for firm matches. A clone size is listed for some rows: how often the clone was seen (once, few, many), or a class if it is expanded.

J gene,D gene,clone size,V gene,CDR3 DNA,CDR3 protein
TRBJ2-5,.,.,TRBV10-2,TGCGCCAGCAGTGCTGGGGAGTCCCCAGAGACCCAGTACTTC,CASSAGESPETQYF
TRBJ2-1,.,.,TRBV27,TGTGCCAGCAGTTTGCGGGGACCGAGGGAGTTCGATGAGCAGTTCTTC,CASSLRGPREFDEQFF
TRBJ2-3,.,.,TRBV2,TGTGCCAGCAGTGTTGTCACTAGCACGCAGTATTTT,CASSVVTSTQYF
TRBJ2-7,.,.,TRBV3-1,TGTGCCAGCAGCCAAAGGGACACCTCCGCCGAGCAGTACTTC,CASSQRDTSAEQYF
TRBJ1-6,.,many,TRBV7-3,TGTGCCAGCAGCTTGGGTTACAATTCACCCCTCCACTTT,CASSLGYNSPLHF
TRBJ2-2,.,.,TRBV7-9,TGTGCCAGCAGCCTGCAGGGAGTGGACGGGGAGCTGTTTTTT,CASSLQGVDGELFF
TRBJ2-7,TRBD2,few,TRBV6-2/TRBV6-3,TGTGCCAGCAGTTACTCTGCGGGAGTAACCTACGAGCAGTACTTC,CASSYSAGVTYEQYF
TRBJ2-5,.,.,TRBV7-8,TGTGCCAGCAGCTTCGCCGCCGGGGGCCAAGAGACCCAGTACTTC,CASSFAAGGQETQYF
TRBJ2-7,.,.,TRBV6-5,TGTGCCAGCAGTTTAGGGGCGCAGTACGAGCAGTACTTC,CASSLGAQYEQYF
TRBJ1-2,TRBD1,.,TRBV6-5,TGTGCCAGCAGTTACTCAGGGACAGGGAGCGGCTACACCTTC,CASSYSGTGSGYTF
TRBJ2-5,.,few,TRBV20-1,TGCAGTGCCCCACGAACGGGGCTAGTCCAAGAGACCCAGTACTTC,CSAPRTGLVQETQYF
TRBJ2-7,TRBD1,few,TRBV12-3/TRBV12-4,TGTGCCAGCAGTTCGAATAAACAGGGGTGGTACGAGCAGTACTTC,CASSSNKQGWYEQYF
TRBJ2-4,.,.,TRBV6-2/TRBV6-3,TGTGCCAGCAGTTACCCCACGGACCCAACCGAGGCCAAAAACATTCAGTACTTC,CASSYPTDPTEAKNIQYF
TRBJ2-1,TRBD2,.,TRBV27,TGTGCCAGCAGTTTACAGAGCGGGGGCATAAGGTACAATGAGCAGTTCTTC,CASSLQSGGIRYNEQFF
TRBJ1-1,.,few,TRBV20-1,TGCAGTGCTAGAGATCAGTTACAGCTCGGCGCTGAAGCTTTCTTT,CSARDQLQLGAEAFF
TRBJ2-7,TRBD2,.,TRBV6-1,TGTGCCAGCAATGACGGGAGGATGCGCGAGCAGTACTTC,CASNDGRMREQYF
TRBJ1-5,.,.,TRBV12-3/TRBV12-4,TGTGCCAGCAGTTATTCGGATCAGCCCCAGCATTTT,CASSYSDQPQHF
TRBJ2-5,TRBD2,few,TRBV20-1,TGCAGTGCTAGAATGGGAGGGAGGGCGGAGACCCAGTACTTC,CSARMGGRAETQYF
TRBJ2-1,.,few,TRBV7-6,TGTGCCAGCAGCTTGTCCAGGCCATACAATGAGCAGTTCTTC,CASSLSRPYNEQFF
TRBJ2-3,.,few,TRBV18,TGTGCCAGCTCTCCACAACAATACGCAGATACGCAGTATTTT,CASSPQQYADTQYF
TRBJ2-1,.,few,TRBV30,TGTGCCTGGAGTGGCGGCCTCTCCTACAATGAGCAGTTCTTC,CAWSGGLSYNEQFF
TRBJ2-7,TRBD2,.,TRBV5-1,TGCGCCAGCAGCCCGGGGGGGGTATTGTCCTACGAGCAGTACTTC,CASSPGGVLSYEQYF
TRBJ2-7,TRBD1,many,TRBV3-1,TGTGCCAGCAGCCAAGAAGGGTACCGGGACAGGGGAAACGAGCAGTACTTC,CASSQEGYRDRGNEQYF
TRBJ1-2,.,few,TRBV28,TGTGCCAGCAGTCGCTACAGGGTCTATGGCTACACCTTC,CASSRYRVYGYTF
TRBJ2-2,TRBD1,few,TRBV28,TGTGCCAGCACCGAAGGGACAGCTGAGAACACCGGGGAGCTGTTTTTT,CASTEGTAENTGELFF
TRBJ2-2,TRBD1,.,TRBV6-6,TGTGCCAGTCACAGGGGCACCGGGGAGCTGTTTTTT,CASHRGTGELFF
TRBJ2-7,TRBD1,.,TRBV15,TGTGCCACCAGCGGAAGACAGGGGAACTACGAGCAGTACTTC,CATSGRQGNYEQYF
TRBJ2-3,.,few,TRBV7-2,TGTGCCAGCAGCTTAGAGTTTTGGGGGAGGACAGATACGCAGTATTTT,CASSLEFWGRTDTQYF
TRBJ2-1,TRBD2,few,TRBV3-1,TGTGCCAGCGCCCACCCACTAGCGGGTTACAATGAGCAGTTCTTC,CASAHPLAGYNEQFF
TRBJ2-3,TRBD2,few,TRBV7-2,TGTGCCAGCAGCTTACAGTGGGTAGCGGGTGCCGATACGCAGTATTTT,CASSLQWVAGADTQYF
TRBJ2-1,TRBD2,few,TRBV20-1,TGCAGTGCTCCTACTAAGGGACTAGCGGGAGGCTCCTACAATGAGCAGTTCTTC,CSAPTKGLAGGSYNEQFF
TRBJ2-1,TRBD2,.,TRBV6-1,TGTGCCAGCACAAAAACTCTAGCGGGAGGGCCGAATGAGCAGTTCTTC,CASTKTLAGGPNEQFF
TRBJ2-5,.,few,TRBV4-1,TGCGCCAGCAGCCAAGACCTACAAGAGACCCAGTACTTC,CASSQDLQETQYF
TRBJ2-5,.,many,TRBV10-3,TGTGCCATCACTGGCACCTTGGCCGAGACCCAGTACTTC,CAITGTLAETQYF
TRBJ1-6,.,few,TRBV4-2,TGTGCCAGCAGCCAAGAGGATGGATATAATTCACCCCTCCACTTT,CASSQEDGYNSPLHF
TRBJ2-1,TRBD1,.,TRBV6-2/TRBV6-3,TGTGCCAGCAGTTATCCTGGCCCGGGACAGGGAGTGAAGGGATCCTACAATGAGCAGTTCTTC,CASSYPGPGQGVKGSYNEQFF
TRBJ2-3,TRBD2,few,TRBV29-1,TGCAGCGTTGCGGGTTACGGGGGGGCGGTTGATACGCAGTATTTT,CSVAGYGGAVDTQYF
TRBJ2-1,TRBD2,.,TRBV6-2/TRBV6-3,TGTGCCAGCAGGGGTAGGCGGGGGGGCTATGAGCAGTTCTTC,CASRGRRGGYEQFF
TRBJ2-5,.,.,TRBV14,TGTGCCAGCAGCCAAGAACGGGGGAACCAAGAGACCCAGTACTTC,CASSQERGNQETQYF
TRBJ2-1,TRBD2,many,TRBV6-5,TGTGCCAGCAATTCGGGAGGCCGGAATGAGCAGTTCTTC,CASNSGGRNEQFF
TRBJ2-1,TRBD2,few,TRBV5-1,TGCGCCAGCAGCTTAGATAGCGGGGGCCGCTGGAAGTTCTTC,CASSLDSGGRWKFF
TRBJ2-3,TRBD2,.,TRBV4-2,TGTGCCAGCAGCCCGGGACTAGCGGGAGGGCCCACCACAGATACGCAGTATTTT,CASSPGLAGGPTTDTQYF
TRBJ2-3,.,many,TRBV10-2,TGCGCCAGCAGTGAGTTGGGGCTGACGGGAGATACGCAGTATTTT,CASSELGLTGDTQYF
TRBJ2-2,.,few,TRBV6-1,TGTGCCAGCCGTCCGGTTCTCACCGGGGAGCTGTTTTTT,CASRPVLTGELFF
TRBJ1-1,.,.,TRBV4-2,TGTGCCAGCAGCCAAGATTGGGCCAAGGGCACTGAAGCTTTCTTT,CASSQDWAKGTEAFF
TRBJ2-1,.,few,TRBV3-1,TGTGCCAGCAGCCAAGGAGGGGGAGGGCTATTCCGCGAGCAGTTCTTC,CASSQGGGGLFREQFF
TRBJ1-5,.,few,TRBV20-1,TGCAGTGCTAGAGCAGGGCCTGGCAATCAGCCCCAGCATTTT,CSARAGPGNQPQHF
TRBJ2-7,.,few,TRBV7-6,TGTGCCAGCAGCTTAGGGACAGTAATTTCCTACGAGCAGTACTTC,CASSLGTVISYEQYF
TRBJ2-7,TRBD2,many,TRBV5-5,TGTGCCAGCAGCTTGGCCCCTAGCGGGAGGACGTACGAGCAGTACTTC,CASSLAPSGRTYEQYF